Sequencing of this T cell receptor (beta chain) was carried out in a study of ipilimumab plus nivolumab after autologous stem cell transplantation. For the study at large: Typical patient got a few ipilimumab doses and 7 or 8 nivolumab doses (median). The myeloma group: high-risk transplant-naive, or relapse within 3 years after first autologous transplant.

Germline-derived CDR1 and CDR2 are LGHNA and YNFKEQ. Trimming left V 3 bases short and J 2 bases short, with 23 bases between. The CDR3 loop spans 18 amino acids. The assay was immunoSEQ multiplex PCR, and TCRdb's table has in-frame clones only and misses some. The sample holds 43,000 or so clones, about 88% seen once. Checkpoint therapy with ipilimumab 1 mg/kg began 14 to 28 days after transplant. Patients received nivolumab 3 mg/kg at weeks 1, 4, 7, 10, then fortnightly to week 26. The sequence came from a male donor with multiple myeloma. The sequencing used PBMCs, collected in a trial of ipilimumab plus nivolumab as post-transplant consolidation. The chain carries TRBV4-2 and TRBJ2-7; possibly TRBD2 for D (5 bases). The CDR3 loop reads CASSQEEGYSTVAYEQYF. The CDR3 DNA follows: TGTGCCAGCAGCCAGGAAGAGGGCTACTCGACCGTTGCCTACGAGCAGTACTTC.